One sample yielded the 29 T cell receptor beta chains listed below, sequenced in a study of Ad26.COV2.S vaccination and SARS-CoV-2 variants. Measured with immunoSEQ multiplex PCR; TCRdb has only the in-frame clones, and not every one. The data hold under 550,000 clones, with 75% to 95% observed a single time. Sample treatment: some 20 received Ad26.COV2.S at low or high dose, single or two shots; roughly 5 received placebo; per-sample allocation not given. Specimens were obtained on day 63 following the first vaccine or placebo injection. The sample was peripheral blood, taken in a trial of Ad26.COV2.S vaccine versus placebo. The receptors were sampled from a person between 18 and 65 years old who received the Ad26.COV2.S COVID-19 vaccine or a placebo.

The V and J genes are TRBV10-1 and TRBJ2-3, with a tentative D call TRBD1 (5 bases). Per germline, CDR1 WNHNN and CDR2 SYGVQD (reference sequence). There are 13 residues in the CDR3. Trimming removed 5 bases at V and 4 bases at J, with 10 bases between. CDR3 coding DNA: TGCGCCAGCAGTCAGACAGCGCCAGATACGCAGTATTTT. Translating gives CASSQTAPDTQYF.

The V call is TRBV19, the J call TRBJ1-6; 9 bases match TRBD1. From germline, CDR1 is LNHDA and CDR2 SQIVND (reference sequence). This CDR3 has 15 residues. Trimming cost V 4 bases and J 13 bases; bases outside gene matches: 11. The CDR3 region has the DNA TGTGCCAGTAGTAAGCTTGGAGACAGGGGGAGGCCCCTCCACTTT. Translation gives CASSKLGDRGRPLHF.

This chain connects TRBV6-2 or TRBV6-3 to TRBJ2-7; D may be TRBD2 (6 bases). Germline lookup yields CDR1 MNHEY and CDR2 SVGEGT. The CDR3 loop spans 16 amino acids. V was clipped by 4 bases and J by 0 bases, with 16 bases between them. DNA of the CDR3: TGTGCCAGCAGTTTCAACCCTGGGACTTACTCCTACGAGCAGTACTTC. Protein: CASSFNPGTYSYEQYF.

The rearrangement uses TRBV6-2 or TRBV6-3 and TRBJ1-5, with 10 bases aligning to TRBD1. The CDR3 sequence is 19 residues long. Germline CDR1 MNHEY, CDR2 SVGEGT. Trimming removed 6 bases from V and 1 base from J; junction bases left unmatched: 15. The CDR3 bases are TGTGCCAGCAGCTCTACCCCGGGACAGGGGAAGTGGAGCAATCAGCCCCAGCATTTT. It specifies CASSSTPGQGKWSNQPQHF.

The gene calls are TRBV5-4 and TRBJ2-2, with 9 bases fitting TRBD1. The V segment lost 0 bases and the J segment 3 bases; nucleotides outside the gene matches: 3. The CDR3 is made up of 16 amino acids. Germline assignment: CDR1 SGHNT and CDR2 YYREEE (reference sequence). CDR3 nucleotide sequence: TGTGCCAGCAGCTTGGGACGGGACAGGGACACCGGGGAGCTGTTTTTT. Translation: CASSLGRDRDTGELFF. Full variable domain (missing parts from reference TRBV5-4 and TRBJ2-2): ETGVTQSPTHLIKTRGQQVTLRCSSQSGHNTVSWYQQALGQGPQFIFQYYREEENGRGNFPPRFSGLQFPNYSSELNVNALELDDSALYLCASSLGRDRDTGELFFGEGSRLTVL.

The chain recombines TRBV7-8 with TRBJ2-7; D perhaps matches TRBD2 (6 bases). The CDR3 is 14 residues long. V lost 2 bases and J lost 5, with 13 bases in between. Per germline, CDR1 SGHVS and CDR2 FQNEAQ. CDR3 region: CASSLQRVGNEQYF. CDR3 nucleotide sequence: TGTGCCAGCAGCTTACAGCGGGTGGGTAACGAGCAGTACTTC.

There are a few counts of this clone. The chain uses TRBV29-1 and TRBJ2-7; TRBD2 matches 8 bases. V was pared by 2 bases and J by 7 bases, with 7 bases of the junction left unmatched. This CDR3 contains 13 residues. CDR1 SQVTM and CDR2 ANQGSEA come from the germline V gene. The CDR3 spells CSVERLAGGEQYF. In nucleotides, the CDR3 is TGCAGCGTTGAACGGCTAGCGGGCGGGGAGCAGTACTTC.

This rearrangement joins TRBV18 to TRBJ2-2; no definite D call. Deletions cut 3 bases from V and 0 bases from J, with 8 bases between. Germline CDR1 is KGHSH and CDR2 is LQKENI. The length of the CDR3 is 15 residues. Here the CDR3 DNA reads TGTGCCAGCTCACCGGTTGCAGCGAACACCGGGGAGCTGTTTTTT. Protein: CASSPVAANTGELFF.

The chain couples TRBV19 to TRBJ2-2; D unresolved. The CDR3 length is 15 residues. Germline loops: CDR1 LNHDA, CDR2 SQIVND (reference sequence). V shed 0 bases and J shed 1 base, with 6 bases lying between them. CDR3 in DNA: TGTGCCAGTAGTATAGATGCAGGGAACACCGGGGAGCTGTTTTTT. Protein product: CASSIDAGNTGELFF.

The chain joins TRBV7-2 to TRBJ1-6; 7 nucleotides line up with TRBD1. Germline V CDR1 and CDR2: SGHTA, FQGNSA. The CDR3 runs to 17 residues. J lost 5 bases, V lost 1 base, and 8 bases had no gene match. DNA for the CDR3: TGTGCCAGCAGCTTAGGGCCCCTGGGGACAGATAATTCACCCCTCCACTTT. As protein: CASSLGPLGTDNSPLHF. The variable domain in full, with the rest retrieved from reference TRBV7-2 and TRBJ1-6, is GAGVSQSPSNKVTEKGKDVELRCDPISGHTALYWYRQSLGQGLEFLIYFQGNSAPDKSGLPSDRFSAERTGGSVSTLTIQRTQQEDSAVYLCASSLGPLGTDNSPLHFGNGTRLTVT.

This chain connects TRBV7-8 to TRBJ1-1, with D hard to call. Germline CDR1 is SGHVS and CDR2 is FQNEAQ. The V end lost 4 bases, the J end lost 3 bases, and 15 bases lay between the germline ends. The CDR3 consists of 15 residues. The CDR3 region has the DNA TGTGCCAGCAGCTCTGATACGTCAGGATACACTGAAGCTTTCTTT. Protein product: CASSSDTSGYTEAFF.

V is TRBV12-5 and J is TRBJ2-3; 8 bases match TRBD2. The germline gives CDR1 LGHNT, CDR2 FRNRAP. V lost 7 bases, J lost 7 bases, and 10 bases stayed unmatched. This CDR3 contains 14 residues. The CDR3 nucleotides are TGTGCTAGTGCCCCGTCGGCGGGAGGCTATACGCAGTATTTT. It translates to CASAPSAGGYTQYF.

The chain employs TRBV27 and TRBJ2-2; weak D call: TRBD1 (5 bases). The V and J ends lost 5 bases and 6 bases respectively, with 25 bases between them. The CDR3 consists of 18 residues. From germline, CDR1 is MNHEY and CDR2 SMNVEV (reference sequence). CDR3 bases: TGTGCCAGCAGTCCGCTACCCACGTGGCAGGGTTCCCCCGGGGAGCTGTTTTTT. Translation gives CASSPLPTWQGSPGELFF.

The chain couples TRBV9 to TRBJ2-7; the match to TRBD2 covers 7 bases. This CDR3 is built from 14 residues. V lost 0 bases to trimming and J lost 5 bases; unmatched junction nucleotides: 5. Germline V gene sequence: CDR1 SGDLS, CDR2 YYNGEE. The CDR3 region is CASSVGSGFHEQYF. CDR3 DNA sequence: TGTGCCAGCAGCGTAGGTAGCGGGTTCCACGAGCAGTACTTC.

The chain has TRBV5-1 and TRBJ2-6; TRBD1 agrees at 7 bases. V was pared by 5 bases and J by 2 bases, with 4 bases of the junction left unmatched. Germline CDR1 and CDR2: SGHRS and YFSETQ. The CDR3 is 15 residues long. Here the CDR3 DNA reads TGCGCCAGCAGGGGGCAGGGGGCTGGGGCCAACGTCCTGACTTTC. It yields the protein CASRGQGAGANVLTF.

This chain joins TRBV28 and TRBJ1-4, with TRBD1 matching 9 bases. Germline lookup yields CDR1 MDHEN and CDR2 SYDVKM. The CDR3 is 16 residues long. Trimming took 5 bases from V and 5 from J; bases not matched to a gene: 9. In nucleotides, the CDR3 is TGTGCCAGCAGTCCCCGGGACAGGGCAGAAAATGAAAAACTGTTTTTT. Its protein is CASSPRDRAENEKLFF.

This clone was counted between two and nine times. The V gene is TRBV27, the J gene TRBJ2-7; D might be TRBD2 (6 bases). V was shortened by 4 bases and J by 5 bases, with 12 bases between the two germline ends. The germline gives CDR1 MNHEY, CDR2 SMNVEV (reference sequence). The CDR3 runs to 13 residues. CDR3 sequence reads: CASSWGERDEQYF. CDR3 bases: TGTGCCAGCAGTTGGGGGGAGCGCGACGAGCAGTACTTC.

The chain employs TRBV11-2 and TRBJ2-7, with TRBD2 as a possible D gene (5 bases). The V end was cut by 0 bases, the J end by 2 bases, with 11 bases between. CDR3 length: 15 residues. Germline-derived CDR1 and CDR2 are SGHAT and FQNNGV. The CDR3 DNA reads TGTGCCAGCAGCTTAGATCCTAGCCGTGCCTACGAGCAGTACTTC. It is translated as CASSLDPSRAYEQYF.

The chain is built from TRBV19 and TRBJ1-6; no definite D call. The V end was cut by 6 bases, the J end by 7 bases, with 13 bases between. The germline gives CDR1 LNHDA, CDR2 SQIVND (reference sequence). The CDR3 runs 14 residues. The CDR3 DNA sequence: TGTGCCAGTAGGTCCCTTGTCGCGAATTCACCCCTCCACTTT. This encodes CASRSLVANSPLHF.

The chain's CDR3 is CASSYRELRQPQHF. The CDR3, as DNA: TGTGCCAGTAGTTACAGGGAGCTCAGACAGCCCCAGCATTTT. The V gene is TRBV19, the J gene TRBJ1-5; possibly TRBD1 for D (6 bases). V dropped 5 bases and J dropped 7 bases, with 15 bases sitting between them. The CDR3 runs to 14 residues. Germline CDR1 reads LNHDA; CDR2 reads SQIVND (reference sequence).

The chain couples TRBV30 to TRBJ1-4, with 7 bases identical to TRBD1. The CDR3 extends over 15 amino acids. Germline V gene lookup returns CDR1 GTSNPN and CDR2 SVGIG (reference sequence). J was trimmed by 7 bases and V by 1 base; bases with no gene match: 9. CDR3: CAWSALDRESEKLFF. As DNA, the CDR3 is TGTGCCTGGAGTGCCCTCGACAGGGAGAGTGAAAAACTGTTTTTT.

This clone was seen a single time. The rearrangement links TRBV12-5 to TRBJ2-2; unclear D gene. V gave up 0 bases and J gave up 7 bases, with 6 bases separating them. CDR3 length: 13 residues. Germline V gene data show CDR1 as LGHNT and CDR2 as FRNRAP. CDR3: CASGLVEIGELFF. The CDR3 DNA follows: TGTGCTAGTGGTTTGGTAGAGATCGGGGAGCTGTTTTTT.

This chain joins TRBV19 and TRBJ2-7; TRBD2 matches 10 bases. CDR1 is LNHDA, CDR2 SQIVND, per germline (reference sequence). CDR3 size: 14 residues. Trimming removed 5 bases from V and 4 bases from J; junction bases left unmatched: 5. The DNA of the CDR3 is TGTGCCAGTAGTCGGTCTAGCGGGAGTTACGAGCAGTACTTC. Encoded protein: CASSRSSGSYEQYF.

V is TRBV18 and J is TRBJ2-7; D is ambiguous. V was pared by 3 bases and J by 4 bases, with 19 bases between. The germline V gene encodes CDR1 KGHSH and CDR2 LQKENI. The CDR3 covers 16 residues. CDR3 DNA: TGTGCCAGCTCACCTCGTGACAAGTTGGACCTGTACGAGCAGTACTTC. Translating it yields CASSPRDKLDLYEQYF.

The rearrangement links TRBV5-8 to TRBJ2-3, with TRBD1 as a possible D gene (6 bases). The CDR3 contains 14 residues. V lost 2 bases and J lost 4, with 11 bases in between. Germline V lookup: CDR1 SGHTS, CDR2 YDEGEE. CDR3 DNA sequence: TGTGCCAGCAGCTTCGTGGGACACTCAGATACGCAGTATTTT. It specifies CASSFVGHSDTQYF.

J is TRBJ2-3 and V is TRBV7-3, with 12 positions matching TRBD1. CDR1 SGHTA and CDR2 FQGTGA come from the germline V gene. Unmatched junction bases numbered 2, after V lost 1 base and J lost 3 bases. This CDR3 has 16 residues. CDR3 sequence: CASSLRGQGATDTQYF. CDR3 coding DNA: TGTGCCAGCAGCTTAAGGGGACAGGGGGCGACAGATACGCAGTATTTT.

With regard to this clone: Other DNA sequences in the same sample also yield this CDR3. The chain recombines TRBV18 with TRBJ1-5, with D perhaps TRBD1 (5 bases). The CDR3 consists of 13 residues. Germline V gene data show CDR1 as KGHSH and CDR2 as LQKENI. Trimming pared 4 bases from V and 4 bases from J, leaving 8 bases between. The DNA for the CDR3 is TGTGCCAGCTCACGAGGGGAAAATCAGCCCCAGCATTTT. It is translated as CASSRGENQPQHF. Looking up the rest from reference TRBV18 and TRBJ1-5 gives the full variable domain: NAGVMQNPRHLVRRRGQEARLRCSPMKGHSHVYWYRQLPEEGLKFMVYLQKENIIDESGMPKERFSAEFPKEGPSILRIQQVVRGDSAAYFCASSRGENQPQHFGDGTRLSIL.

The V and J genes are TRBV27 and TRBJ2-7; TRBD2 agrees at 8 bases. This CDR3 region has 14 residues. The J segment lost 7 bases and the V segment lost 4 bases, leaving 9 bases of the junction unmatched. Germline CDR1 MNHEY, CDR2 SMNVEV (reference sequence). The CDR3 bases are TGTGCCAGCAGTTATGGAATAGCGGGATGGGAGCAGTACTTC. It encodes CASSYGIAGWEQYF.

This rearrangement joins TRBV10-3 to TRBJ2-4; the match to TRBD2 covers 12 bases. Trimming at V came to 0 bases and at J to 7 bases, leaving 4 bases not matched to a gene. The CDR3 has 16 amino acids. The germline CDR1 and CDR2 sequences are ENHRY and SYGVKD. The CDR3 sequence: CAISESGLAGRNIQYF. The CDR3 DNA sequence: TGTGCCATCAGTGAGTCTGGACTAGCGGGAAGGAACATTCAGTACTTC.